This T cell receptor beta chain is drawn from a study of graft-versus-host responses after intestinal transplantation. In regard to this clone: What it binds is unknown.

V lost 1 base to trimming and J lost 4 bases; unmatched junction nucleotides: 7. The germline gives CDR1 SGHTA, CDR2 FQGTGA. CDR3 length: 16 amino acids. Produced via immunoSEQ multiplex PCR; TCRdb's table is partial and in-frame only. This table has tens of thousands of clones, roughly 89% appearing once. Regarding the study as a whole: Recipient-marrow GvH clones were detected, some having first appeared in ileum or blood. Within the allografts of patients who had graft-donor T cell macrochimerism, graft-versus-host to host-versus-graft clonal ratios were high.

The rearrangement joins TRBV7-3 to TRBJ2-5, with 9 bases that match TRBD1. The clonotype originates from a human patient who received an intestinal transplant, so some T cells may come from the graft donor. This specimen was bone marrow, taken around 730 days after intestinal transplantation. The CDR3 sequence is CASSLIGTGMGETQYF. The CDR3, as DNA: TGTGCCAGCAGCTTAATTGGGACAGGGATGGGAGAGACCCAGTACTTC.